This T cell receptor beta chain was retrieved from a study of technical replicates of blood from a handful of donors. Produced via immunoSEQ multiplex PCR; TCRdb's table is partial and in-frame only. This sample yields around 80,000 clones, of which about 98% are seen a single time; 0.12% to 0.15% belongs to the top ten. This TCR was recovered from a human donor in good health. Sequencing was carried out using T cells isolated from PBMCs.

The CDR3 DNA sequence: TGTGCCAGCAGCCAACGACTAGTAAGGGTCTACAATGAGCAGTTCTTC. Residues: CASSQRLVRVYNEQFF. This chain joins TRBV11-1 and TRBJ2-1; D may be TRBD2 (6 bases). CDR1 and CDR2 (germline): SGHAT, FQDESV (reference sequence). The CDR3 has 16 residues. The V and J ends lost 5 bases and 3 bases respectively, with 17 bases between them.